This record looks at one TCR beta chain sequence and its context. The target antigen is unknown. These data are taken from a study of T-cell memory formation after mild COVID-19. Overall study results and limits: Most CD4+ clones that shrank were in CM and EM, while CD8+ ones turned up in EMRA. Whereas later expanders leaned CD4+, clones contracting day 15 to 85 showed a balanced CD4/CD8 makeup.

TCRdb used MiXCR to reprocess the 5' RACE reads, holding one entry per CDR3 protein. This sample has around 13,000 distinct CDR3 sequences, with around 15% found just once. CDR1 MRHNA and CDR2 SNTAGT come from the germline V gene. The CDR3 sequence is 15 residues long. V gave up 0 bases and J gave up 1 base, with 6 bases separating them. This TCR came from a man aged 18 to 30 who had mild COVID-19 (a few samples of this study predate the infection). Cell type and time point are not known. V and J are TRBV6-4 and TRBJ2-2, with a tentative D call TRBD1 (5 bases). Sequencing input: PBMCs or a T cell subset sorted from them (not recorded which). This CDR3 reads CASSDSGENTGELFF. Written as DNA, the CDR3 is TGTGCCAGCAGTGACTCAGGGGAGAACACCGGGGAGCTGTTTTTT.